A selection of T cell receptor beta chains follows, all from one sample in a study of beta chain features in type 1 diabetes. The protocol was immunoSEQ multiplex PCR, while the TCRdb copy is restricted to in-frame clones and leaves out a portion. Among roughly 250,000 clones, around 68% were seen once, and the ten largest hold 0.053%. The specimen was naive CD4+ T cells from blood. The receptors derive from a man younger than 45 in good health. Both conserved end residues are part of each CDR3. The D gene is left open where the match is weak. Expanded clones get a size class; other rows say once, few or many, or leave the size out.

>TRBV5-1|.|15|.|TRBJ2-1
TGCGCCAGCAGCTTGGCCTCCGGGGCCTACAATGAGCAGTTCTTC
CASSLASGAYNEQFF
>TRBV6-5|.|11|.|TRBJ2-7
TGTGCCAGCAGTTGGGCCTACGAGCAGTACTTC
CASSWAYEQYF
>TRBV29-1|.|13|.|TRBJ2-6
TGCAGCGTTGAGGTCTCTGGGGCCAACGTCCTGACTTTC
CSVEVSGANVLTF
>TRBV30|few|13|.|TRBJ2-1
TGTGCATTCACAGGGAGCTCCTACAATGAGCAGTTCTTC
CAFTGSSYNEQFF
>TRBV29-1|.|14|.|TRBJ2-2
TGCAGCGTTGAAGGGCAGGCGGGCACCGGGGAGCTGTTTTTT
CSVEGQAGTGELFF
>TRBV30|few|14|.|TRBJ2-3
TGTGCCTGGATCCAATGGGGGTTGACAGATACGCAGTATTTT
CAWIQWGLTDTQYF
>TRBV30|.|13|TRBD2|TRBJ2-5
TGTGCCTGGAGTGGGACTAGCGAAGAGACCCAGTACTTC
CAWSGTSEETQYF
>TRBV29-1|.|14|TRBD1|TRBJ1-1
TGCAGCGTTGAACGCGACAGGGTGAACACTGAAGCTTTCTTT
CSVERDRVNTEAFF
>TRBV7-9|once|17|TRBD2|TRBJ2-1
TGTGCCAGCAGCTTAGGTACTAGCGGGAGGAGGGACAATGAGCAGTTCTTC
CASSLGTSGRRDNEQFF
>TRBV2|.|11|.|TRBJ2-5
TGTGCCAGCAGTTTAGGGGAGACCCAGTACTTC
CASSLGETQYF
>TRBV11-2|.|13|.|TRBJ2-5
TGTGCCAGCAGCCCCGTCACTACAGGGACCCAGTACTTC
CASSPVTTGTQYF
>TRBV29-1|.|16|.|TRBJ2-2
TGCAGCGTTGAAGCCCCCGAGAGTCTGGGTACCGGGGAGCTGTTTTTT
CSVEAPESLGTGELFF
>TRBV29-1|few|13|TRBD1|TRBJ2-3
TGCAGCGTCAGGACAGGGTGGACAGATACGCAGTATTTT
CSVRTGWTDTQYF
>TRBV30|.|12|.|TRBJ2-1
TGTGCCTGGAGTGGTCCAAGCAATGAGCAGTTCTTC
CAWSGPSNEQFF
>TRBV29-1|.|12|.|TRBJ2-2
TGCAGCGTGAGGGCCAACACCGGGGAGCTGTTTTTT
CSVRANTGELFF
>TRBV6-5|.|13|.|TRBJ1-6
TGTGCCAGCAGCCGCAACCATAATTCACCCCTCCACTTT
CASSRNHNSPLHF
>TRBV6-6|.|12|.|TRBJ2-7
TGTGCCAGCAATTACCCAGGGGAAGAGCAGTACTTC
CASNYPGEEQYF
>TRBV30|.|13|.|TRBJ2-2
TGTGCCTGGACTTCAGGGTTCACCGGGGAGCTGTTTTTT
CAWTSGFTGELFF
>TRBV18|.|17|TRBD2|TRBJ2-3
TGTGCCAGCTCCCCCTCCGTAGCGGGGACTAGCACAGATACGCAGTATTTT
CASSPSVAGTSTDTQYF
>TRBV18|few|14|.|TRBJ1-6
TGTGCCAGCTCACCCGGGCAGGGGAATTCACCCCTCCACTTT
CASSPGQGNSPLHF
>TRBV9|.|17|TRBD1|TRBJ1-6
TGTGCCAGCAGCAGACGGACAGGGAGCTCCTATAATTCACCCCTCCACTTT
CASSRRTGSSYNSPLHF
>TRBV6-6|.|14|.|TRBJ1-2
TGTGCCAGCAGCCCTTCGACAGGACGATATGGCTACACCTTC
CASSPSTGRYGYTF
>TRBV29-1|.|11|.|TRBJ2-5
TGCAGCGTGGCCCTACAAGAGACCCAGTACTTC
CSVALQETQYF
>TRBV28|.|15|TRBD1|TRBJ2-1
TGTGCCAGCAGAGCTACAGGGGGAACCTACAATGAGCAGTTCTTC
CASRATGGTYNEQFF
>TRBV29-1|.|14|.|TRBJ2-5
TGCAGCGTGGCGGGGCGGGTGTACCAAGAGACCCAGTACTTC
CSVAGRVYQETQYF
>TRBV29-1|.|14|.|TRBJ2-3
TGCAGCGCGCCGGGGGTGGGGCGAACAGATACGCAGTATTTT
CSAPGVGRTDTQYF
>TRBV30|few|10|.|TRBJ2-1
TGTGCCGGGGCTATCAATGAGCAGTTCTTC
CAGAINEQFF
>TRBV29-1|few|13|.|TRBJ2-6
TGCAGCGTTGGGTCAGATGGGGCCAACGTCCTGACTTTC
CSVGSDGANVLTF
>TRBV25-1|few|15|.|TRBJ1-4
TGTGCCAGCAGTGAATCGGGAGGGAGTAGTGAAAAACTGTTTTTT
CASSESGGSSEKLFF
>TRBV29-1|few|14|TRBD1|TRBJ2-1
TGCAGCGTTCGTTACAGGGGCCCCTACAATGAGCAGTTCTTC
CSVRYRGPYNEQFF
>TRBV29-1|.|12|.|TRBJ1-1
TGCAGCGCCGGACAGATGAACACTGAAGCTTTCTTT
CSAGQMNTEAFF
>TRBV7-2|.|12|.|TRBJ2-1
TGTGCCAGCAGCTTACCCCTTATTGAGCAGTTCTTC
CASSLPLIEQFF
>TRBV6-7|.|16|.|TRBJ2-3
TGTGCCAGCAGGGCAACCCGACAGGATAGCACAGATACGCAGTATTTT
CASRATRQDSTDTQYF
>TRBV28|.|10|.|TRBJ2-1
TGTGCCACCTTTGGGAATGAGCAGTTCTTC
CATFGNEQFF
>TRBV4-1|.|16|.|TRBJ2-6
TGCGCCAGCAGCCCAGCAGGGGGGGCTGGGGCCAACGTCCTGACTTTC
CASSPAGGAGANVLTF
>TRBV30|.|12|.|TRBJ2-5
TGTGCCTGGAGTATAGGTGGGGAGACCCAGTACTTC
CAWSIGGETQYF
>TRBV29-1|few|11|.|TRBJ2-1
TGCAGCGTCTTGAGGGGCAATGAGCAGTTCTTC
CSVLRGNEQFF
>TRBV29-1|few|11|.|TRBJ2-1
TGCAGCGGTGAGTACTACAATGAGCAGTTCTTC
CSGEYYNEQFF
>TRBV18|.|14|TRBD1|TRBJ2-7
TGTGCCAGCTCAGCCGGGACAGACTACTACGAGCAGTACTTC
CASSAGTDYYEQYF
>TRBV7-9|.|14|.|TRBJ2-5
TGTGCCAGCAGCTTAGAGACAAACCAAGAGACCCAGTACTTC
CASSLETNQETQYF
>TRBV14|.|14|.|TRBJ1-6
TGTGCCAGCAGCCACAAACTCTATAATTCACCCCTCCACTTT
CASSHKLYNSPLHF
>TRBV10-3|few|12|.|TRBJ2-3
TGTGCCATCAGTGAGTCAGAGGGTTTCAAGTATTTT
CAISESEGFKYF
>TRBV6-5|.|14|.|TRBJ2-4
TGTGCCAGCAGTATGGGACTAGCCAAAAACATTCAGTACTTC
CASSMGLAKNIQYF
>TRBV28|.|14|.|TRBJ2-4
TGTGCCAGCAATCGCCTCGGGGCTAAAAACATTCAGTACTTC
CASNRLGAKNIQYF